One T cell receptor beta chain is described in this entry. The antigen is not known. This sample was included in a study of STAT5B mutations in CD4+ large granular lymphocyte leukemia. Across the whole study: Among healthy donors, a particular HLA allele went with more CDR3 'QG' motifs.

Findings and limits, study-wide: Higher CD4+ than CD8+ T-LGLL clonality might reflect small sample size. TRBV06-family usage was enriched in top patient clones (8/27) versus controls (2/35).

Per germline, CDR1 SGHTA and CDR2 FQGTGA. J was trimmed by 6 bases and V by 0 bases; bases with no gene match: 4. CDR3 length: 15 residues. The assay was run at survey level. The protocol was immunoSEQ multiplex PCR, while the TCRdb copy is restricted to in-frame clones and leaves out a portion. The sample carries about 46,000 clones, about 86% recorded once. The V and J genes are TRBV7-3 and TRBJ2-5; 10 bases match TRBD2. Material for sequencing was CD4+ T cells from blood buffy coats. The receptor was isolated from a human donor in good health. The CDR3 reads CASSLTASGGQTQYF. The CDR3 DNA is TGTGCCAGCAGCTTAACGGCTAGCGGGGGTCAGACCCAGTACTTC.